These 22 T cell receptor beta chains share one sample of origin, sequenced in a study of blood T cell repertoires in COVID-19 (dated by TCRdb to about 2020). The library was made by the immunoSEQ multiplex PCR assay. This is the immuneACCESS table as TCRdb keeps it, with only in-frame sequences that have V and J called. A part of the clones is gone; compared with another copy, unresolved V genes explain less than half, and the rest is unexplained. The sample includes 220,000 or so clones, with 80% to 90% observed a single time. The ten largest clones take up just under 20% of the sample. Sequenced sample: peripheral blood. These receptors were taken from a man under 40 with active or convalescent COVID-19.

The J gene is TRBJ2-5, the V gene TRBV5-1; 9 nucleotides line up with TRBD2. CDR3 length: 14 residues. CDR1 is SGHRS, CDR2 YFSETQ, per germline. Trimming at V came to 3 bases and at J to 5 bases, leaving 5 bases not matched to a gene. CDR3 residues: CASSYFSGGETQYF. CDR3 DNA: TGCGCCAGCAGCTACTTTAGCGGGGGTGAGACCCAGTACTTC.

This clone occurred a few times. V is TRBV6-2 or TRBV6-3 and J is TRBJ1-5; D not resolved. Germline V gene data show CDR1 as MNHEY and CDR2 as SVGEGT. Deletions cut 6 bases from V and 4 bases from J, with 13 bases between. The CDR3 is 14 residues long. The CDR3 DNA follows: TGTGCCAGCAGCTTCACAGCTTTTAATCAGCCCCAGCATTTT. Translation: CASSFTAFNQPQHF.

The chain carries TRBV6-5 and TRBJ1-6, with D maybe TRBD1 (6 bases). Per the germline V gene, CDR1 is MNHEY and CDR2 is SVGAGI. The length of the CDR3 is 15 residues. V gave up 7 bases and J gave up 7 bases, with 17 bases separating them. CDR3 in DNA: TGTGCCAGCAAGGGGGGGCGGGACACCAATTCACCCCTCCACTTT. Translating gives CASKGGRDTNSPLHF.

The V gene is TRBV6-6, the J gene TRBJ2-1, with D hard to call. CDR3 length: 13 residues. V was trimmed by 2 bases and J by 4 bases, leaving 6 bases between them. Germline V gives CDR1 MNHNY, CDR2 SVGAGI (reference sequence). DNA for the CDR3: TGTGCCAGCAGTTACACCGGGTACAATGAGCAGTTCTTC. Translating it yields CASSYTGYNEQFF.

CDR3 DNA sequence: TGTGCCAGCCCTGACAGGGGTGTCTACGAGCAGTACTTC. It translates to CASPDRGVYEQYF. V and J are TRBV12-3 or TRBV12-4 and TRBJ2-7, with TRBD1 matching over 8 bases. The V and J ends lost 8 bases and 3 bases, in that order; junction bases with no gene match: 6. The CDR3 extends over 13 amino acids.

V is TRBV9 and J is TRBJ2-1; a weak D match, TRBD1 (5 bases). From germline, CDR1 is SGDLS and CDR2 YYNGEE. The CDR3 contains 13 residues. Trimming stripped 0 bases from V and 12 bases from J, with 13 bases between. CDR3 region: CASSVARVGGQFF. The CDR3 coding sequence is TGTGCCAGCAGCGTAGCCAGGGTGGGTGGGCAGTTCTTC.

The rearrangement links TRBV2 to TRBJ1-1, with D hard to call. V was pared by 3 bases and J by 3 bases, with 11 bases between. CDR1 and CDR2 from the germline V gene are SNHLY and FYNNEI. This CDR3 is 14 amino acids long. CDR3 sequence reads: CASSEPGEYTEAFF. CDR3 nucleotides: TGTGCCAGCAGTGAGCCCGGGGAGTACACTGAAGCTTTCTTT.

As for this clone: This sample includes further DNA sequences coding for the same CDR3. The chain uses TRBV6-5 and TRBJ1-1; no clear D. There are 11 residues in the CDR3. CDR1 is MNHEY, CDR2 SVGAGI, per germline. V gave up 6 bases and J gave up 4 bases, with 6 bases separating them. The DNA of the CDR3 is TGTGCCAGCAGCCGGGGCACTGAAGCTTTCTTT. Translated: CASSRGTEAFF.

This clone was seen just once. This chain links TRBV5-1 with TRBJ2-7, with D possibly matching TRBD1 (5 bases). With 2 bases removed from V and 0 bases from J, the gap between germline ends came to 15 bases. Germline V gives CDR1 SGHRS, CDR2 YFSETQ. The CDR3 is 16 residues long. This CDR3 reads CASSFIGGDSSYEQYF. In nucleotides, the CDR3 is TGCGCCAGCAGCTTTATTGGCGGTGACAGCTCCTACGAGCAGTACTTC.

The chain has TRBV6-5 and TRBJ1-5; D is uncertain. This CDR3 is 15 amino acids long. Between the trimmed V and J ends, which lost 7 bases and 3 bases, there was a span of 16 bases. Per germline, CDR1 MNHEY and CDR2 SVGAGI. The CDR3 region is CASKPTQVLNQPQHF. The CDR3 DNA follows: TGTGCCAGCAAACCGACACAAGTTCTCAATCAGCCCCAGCATTTT.

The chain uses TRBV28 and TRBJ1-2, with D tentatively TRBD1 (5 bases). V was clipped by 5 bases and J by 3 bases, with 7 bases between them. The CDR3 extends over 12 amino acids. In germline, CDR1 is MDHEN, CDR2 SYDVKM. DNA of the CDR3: TGTGCCAGCAGTCTACAGGACTATGGCTACACCTTC. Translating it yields CASSLQDYGYTF.

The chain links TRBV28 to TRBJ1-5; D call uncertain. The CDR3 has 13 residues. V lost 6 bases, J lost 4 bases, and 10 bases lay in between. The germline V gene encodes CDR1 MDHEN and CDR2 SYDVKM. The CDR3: CASRRDLNQPQHF. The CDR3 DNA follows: TGTGCCAGCAGGAGGGATCTGAATCAGCCCCAGCATTTT.

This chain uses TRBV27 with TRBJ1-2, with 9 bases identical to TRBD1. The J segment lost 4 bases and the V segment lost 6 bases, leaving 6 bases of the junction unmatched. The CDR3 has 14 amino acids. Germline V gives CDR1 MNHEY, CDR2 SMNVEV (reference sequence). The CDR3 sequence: CASRTGQGFYGYTF. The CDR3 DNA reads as TGTGCCAGCAGAACGGGACAGGGATTCTATGGCTACACCTTC.

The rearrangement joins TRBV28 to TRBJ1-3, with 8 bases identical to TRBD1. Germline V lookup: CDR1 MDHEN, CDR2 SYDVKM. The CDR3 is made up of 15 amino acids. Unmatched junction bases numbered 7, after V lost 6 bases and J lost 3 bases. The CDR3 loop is CASRPGQGFGNTIYF. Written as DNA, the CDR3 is TGTGCCAGCAGGCCCGGACAGGGCTTTGGAAACACCATATATTTT.

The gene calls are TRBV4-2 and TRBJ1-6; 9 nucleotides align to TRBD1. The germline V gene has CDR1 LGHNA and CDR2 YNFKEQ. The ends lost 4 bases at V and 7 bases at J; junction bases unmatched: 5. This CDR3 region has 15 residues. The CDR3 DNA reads TGTGCCAGCAGCCTACACGACAGGGGGAATTCACCCCTCCACTTT. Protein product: CASSLHDRGNSPLHF.

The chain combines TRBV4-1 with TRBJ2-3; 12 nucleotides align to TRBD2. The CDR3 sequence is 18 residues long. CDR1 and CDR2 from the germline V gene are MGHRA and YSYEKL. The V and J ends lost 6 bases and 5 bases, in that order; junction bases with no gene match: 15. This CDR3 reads CASSPPPLGLAGLDTQYF. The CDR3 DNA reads TGCGCCAGCAGTCCCCCCCCACTAGGACTAGCGGGGTTAGATACGCAGTATTTT.

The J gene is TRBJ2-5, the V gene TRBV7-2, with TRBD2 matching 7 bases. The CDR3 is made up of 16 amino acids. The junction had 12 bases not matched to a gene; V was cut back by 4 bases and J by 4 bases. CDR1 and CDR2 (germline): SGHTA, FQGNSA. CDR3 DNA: TGTGCCAGCAGCTCACAAGGCGGGAGACCCATAGAGACCCAGTACTTC. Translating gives CASSSQGGRPIETQYF.

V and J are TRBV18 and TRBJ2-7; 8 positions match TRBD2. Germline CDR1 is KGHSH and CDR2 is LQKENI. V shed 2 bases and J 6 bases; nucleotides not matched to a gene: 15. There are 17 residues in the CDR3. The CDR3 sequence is CASSPRPGGQFASEQYF. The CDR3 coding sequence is TGTGCCAGCTCACCAAGGCCGGGGGGGCAGTTTGCCTCCGAGCAGTACTTC.

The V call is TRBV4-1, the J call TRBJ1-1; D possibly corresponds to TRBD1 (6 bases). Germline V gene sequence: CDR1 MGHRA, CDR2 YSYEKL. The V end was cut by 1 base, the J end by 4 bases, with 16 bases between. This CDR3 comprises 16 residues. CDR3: CASSQVPPGAITEAFF. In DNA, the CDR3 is TGCGCCAGCAGCCAAGTCCCGCCAGGGGCAATCACTGAAGCTTTCTTT.

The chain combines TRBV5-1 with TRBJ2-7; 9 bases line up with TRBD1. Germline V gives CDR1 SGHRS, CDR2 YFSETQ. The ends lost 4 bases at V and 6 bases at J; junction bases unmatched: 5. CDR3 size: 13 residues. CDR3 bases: TGCGCCAGCAGCACTACAGGGGGCGCCGAGCAGTACTTC. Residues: CASSTTGGAEQYF.

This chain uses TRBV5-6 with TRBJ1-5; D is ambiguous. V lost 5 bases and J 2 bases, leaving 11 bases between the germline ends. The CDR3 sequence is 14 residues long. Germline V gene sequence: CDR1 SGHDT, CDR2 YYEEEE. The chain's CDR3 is CASSLGRGNQPQHF. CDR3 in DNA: TGTGCCAGCAGTCTGGGGAGGGGCAATCAGCCCCAGCATTTT.

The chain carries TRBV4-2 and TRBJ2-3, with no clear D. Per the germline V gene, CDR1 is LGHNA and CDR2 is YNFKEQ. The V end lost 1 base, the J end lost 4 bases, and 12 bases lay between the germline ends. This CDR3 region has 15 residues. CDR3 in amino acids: CASSQVPMKSDTQYF. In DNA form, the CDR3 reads TGTGCCAGCAGCCAAGTCCCTATGAAATCAGATACGCAGTATTTT.